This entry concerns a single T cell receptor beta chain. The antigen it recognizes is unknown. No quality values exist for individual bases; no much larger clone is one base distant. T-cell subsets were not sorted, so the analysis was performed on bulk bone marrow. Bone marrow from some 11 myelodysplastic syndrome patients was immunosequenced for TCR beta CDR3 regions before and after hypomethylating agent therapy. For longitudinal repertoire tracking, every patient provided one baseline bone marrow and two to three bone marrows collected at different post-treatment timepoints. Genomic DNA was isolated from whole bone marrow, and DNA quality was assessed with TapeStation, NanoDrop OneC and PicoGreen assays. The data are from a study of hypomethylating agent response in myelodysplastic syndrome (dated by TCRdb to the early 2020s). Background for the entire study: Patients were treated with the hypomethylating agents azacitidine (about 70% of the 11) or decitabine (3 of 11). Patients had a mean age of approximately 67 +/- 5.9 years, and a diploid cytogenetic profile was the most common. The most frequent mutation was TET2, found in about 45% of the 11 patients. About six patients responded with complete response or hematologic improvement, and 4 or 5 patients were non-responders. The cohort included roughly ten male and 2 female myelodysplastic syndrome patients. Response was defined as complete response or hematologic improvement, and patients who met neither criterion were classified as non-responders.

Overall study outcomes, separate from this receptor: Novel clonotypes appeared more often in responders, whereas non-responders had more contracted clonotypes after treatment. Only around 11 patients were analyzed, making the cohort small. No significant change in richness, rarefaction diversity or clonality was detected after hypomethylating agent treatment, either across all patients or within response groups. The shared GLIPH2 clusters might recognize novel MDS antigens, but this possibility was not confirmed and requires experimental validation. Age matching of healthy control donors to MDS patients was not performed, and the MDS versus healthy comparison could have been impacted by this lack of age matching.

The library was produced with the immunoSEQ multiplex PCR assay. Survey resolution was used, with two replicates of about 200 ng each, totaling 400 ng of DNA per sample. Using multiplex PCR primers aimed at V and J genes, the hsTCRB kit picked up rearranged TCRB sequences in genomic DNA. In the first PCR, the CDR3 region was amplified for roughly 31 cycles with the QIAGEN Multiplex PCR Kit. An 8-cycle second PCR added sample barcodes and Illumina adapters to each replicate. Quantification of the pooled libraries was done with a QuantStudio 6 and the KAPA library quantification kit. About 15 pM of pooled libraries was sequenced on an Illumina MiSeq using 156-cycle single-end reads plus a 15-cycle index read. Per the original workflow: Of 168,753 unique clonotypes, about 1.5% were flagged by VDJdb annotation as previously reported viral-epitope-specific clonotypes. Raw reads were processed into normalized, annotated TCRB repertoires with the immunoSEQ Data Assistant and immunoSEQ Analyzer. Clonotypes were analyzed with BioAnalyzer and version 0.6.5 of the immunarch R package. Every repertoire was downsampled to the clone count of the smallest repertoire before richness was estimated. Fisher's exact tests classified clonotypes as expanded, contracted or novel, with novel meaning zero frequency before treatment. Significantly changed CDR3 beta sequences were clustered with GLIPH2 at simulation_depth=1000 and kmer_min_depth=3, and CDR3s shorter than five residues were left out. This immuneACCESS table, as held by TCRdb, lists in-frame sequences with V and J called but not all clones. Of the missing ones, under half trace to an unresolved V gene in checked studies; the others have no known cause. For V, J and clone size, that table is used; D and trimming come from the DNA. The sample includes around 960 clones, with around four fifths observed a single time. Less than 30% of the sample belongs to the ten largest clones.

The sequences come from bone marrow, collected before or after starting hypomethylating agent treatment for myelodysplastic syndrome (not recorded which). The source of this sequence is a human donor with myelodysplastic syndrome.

The CDR3 region has the sequence CAISERESTDTQYF. The nucleotide sequence is TGTGCCATCAGTGAGAGAGAGAGCACAGATACGCAGTATTTT. The chain was built from TRBV10-3 and TRBJ2-3; the D gene cannot be resolved reliably. V gives up 2 bases and J gives up 0 bases, and the segment between their germline ends measures 6 bases. Spanning cysteine to phenylalanine, the CDR3 consists of 14 amino acids. The only DNA kept is the CDR3, 42 bases in frame from the first base. Looking up the germline V gene yields CDR1 ENHRY and CDR2 SYGVKD.